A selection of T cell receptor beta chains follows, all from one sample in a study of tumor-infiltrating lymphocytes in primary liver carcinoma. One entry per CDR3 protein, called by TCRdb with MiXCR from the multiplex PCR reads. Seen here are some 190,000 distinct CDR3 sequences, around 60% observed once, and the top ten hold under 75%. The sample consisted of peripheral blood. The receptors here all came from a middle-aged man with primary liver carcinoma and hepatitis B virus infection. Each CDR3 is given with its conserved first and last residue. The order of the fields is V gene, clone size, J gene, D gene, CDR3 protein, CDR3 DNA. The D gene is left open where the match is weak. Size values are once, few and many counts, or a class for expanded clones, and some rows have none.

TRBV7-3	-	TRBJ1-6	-	CASSLESGHNSPLHF	TGTGCCAGCAGCTTAGAATCGGGACATAATTCACCCCTCCACTTT
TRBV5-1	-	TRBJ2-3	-	CASSFGPTDTQYF	TGCGCCAGCAGCTTTGGACCCACAGATACGCAGTATTTT
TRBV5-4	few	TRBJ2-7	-	CASRPDPISYEQYF	TGTGCCAGCAGACCCGACCCTATCTCCTACGAGCAGTACTTC
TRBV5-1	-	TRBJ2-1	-	CASSLAPGVYDGQFF	TGCGCCAGCAGCTTGGCTCCAGGGGTCTACGATGGGCAGTTCTTC
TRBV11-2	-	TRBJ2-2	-	CVSSPGGTGNTGELFF	TGTGTCAGCAGCCCGGGGGGCACGGGGAACACCGGGGAGCTGTTTTTT
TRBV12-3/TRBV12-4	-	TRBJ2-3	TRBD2	CASSWGLAILDTQYF	TGTGCCAGCAGTTGGGGACTAGCGATTTTAGATACGCAGTATTTT
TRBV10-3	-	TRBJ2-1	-	CAISESGGEQFF	TGTGCCATCAGTGAGTCCGGAGGTGAGCAGTTCTTC
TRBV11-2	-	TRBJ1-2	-	CAGSLDAKSNHGYTF	TGTGCCGGCAGCTTAGATGCCAAGTCTAACCATGGCTACACCTTC
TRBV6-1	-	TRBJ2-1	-	CASSECVSSYNEQFF	TGCGCCAGCAGTGAGTGTGTTAGCTCCTACAATGAGCAGTTCTTC
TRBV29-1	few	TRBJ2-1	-	CSVVGSMVDEQFF	TGCAGCGTTGTCGGTAGTATGGTGGATGAGCAGTTCTTC
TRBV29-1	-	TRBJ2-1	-	CSVPGVLAGEQFF	TGCAGCGTCCCAGGGGTTTTGGCTGGCGAGCAGTTCTTC
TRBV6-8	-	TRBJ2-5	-	CASSYSTRGGTQETQYF	TGTGCCAGCAGTTACTCCACCCGTGGCGGAACACAAGAGACCCAGTACTTC
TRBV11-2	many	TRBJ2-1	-	CASSFVKTYNGQFF	TGTGCCAGCAGCTTTGTAAAAACATACAATGGGCAGTTCTTC
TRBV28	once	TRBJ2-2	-	CASLSGGGELLF	TGTGCCAGCTTGTCGGGGGGCGGGGAGCTGCTTTTT
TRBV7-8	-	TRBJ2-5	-	CASSFRTPQETQYF	TGTGCCAGCAGCTTCCGGACGCCGCAAGAGACCCAGTACTTC
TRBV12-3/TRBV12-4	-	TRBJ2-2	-	CASSLGRVNTGGLFF	TGTGCCAGCAGTTTGGGCAGGGTGAACACCGGGGGGCTGTTTTTT
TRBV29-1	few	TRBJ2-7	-	CSVESRPSEQYF	TGCAGCGTTGAATCCCGACCGTCCGAGCAGTACTTC
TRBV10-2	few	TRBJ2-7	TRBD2	CASSSGNYEQYF	TGCGCCAGCAGTAGCGGGAACTACGAGCAGTACTTC
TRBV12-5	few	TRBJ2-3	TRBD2	CASGLSGSDTQYF	TGTGCTAGTGGTCTTAGCGGGAGTGATACGCAGTATTTT
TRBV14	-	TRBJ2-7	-	CASNHVVSEQYF	TGTGCCAGCAACCATGTTGTCTCCGAGCAGTACTTC
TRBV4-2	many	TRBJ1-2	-	CASSQETAREGGYTF	TGTGCCAGCAGCCAAGAGACCGCCAGGGAAGGTGGCTACACCTTC
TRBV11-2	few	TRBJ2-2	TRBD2	CANSLSGSYTGELFF	TGTGCCAACAGCCTAAGCGGGAGTTACACCGGGGAGCTGTTTTTT
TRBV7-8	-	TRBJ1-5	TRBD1	CASSDRQGPTIQPQHF	TGTGCCAGCAGCGACCGACAGGGGCCAACCATACAGCCTCAGCATTTT
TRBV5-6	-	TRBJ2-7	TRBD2	CARGASGKSYEQYF	TGTGCCAGGGGGGCTAGCGGGAAATCCTACGAGCAGTACTTC
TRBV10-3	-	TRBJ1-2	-	CAISSSGAGTFYGYTF	TGTGCCATCAGTTCATCGGGGGCCGGGACTTTCTATGGCTACACCTTC
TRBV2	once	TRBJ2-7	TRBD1	CASSSGTGTYEQYF	TGTGCCAGCAGTTCCGGGACAGGGACCTACGAGCAGTACTTC
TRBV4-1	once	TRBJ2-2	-	CASSQDNFGRGDTGELFF	TGCGCCAGCAGCCAAGATAATTTCGGGAGAGGGGACACCGGGGAGCTGTTTTTT
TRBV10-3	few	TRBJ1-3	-	CAISESKSQLRSGNTIYF	TGTGCCATCAGTGAGTCGAAGTCTCAGCTACGCTCTGGAAACACCATATATTTT
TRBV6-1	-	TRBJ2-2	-	CASSPPGLPGELFF	TGTGCCAGCAGCCCCCCAGGGCTCCCCGGGGAGCTGTTTTTT
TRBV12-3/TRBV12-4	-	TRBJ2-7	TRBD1	CANSLGDREYEQYF	TGTGCCAACAGTTTAGGGGACAGGGAATACGAGCAGTACTTC
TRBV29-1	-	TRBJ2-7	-	CSVLVAYGQYF	TGCAGCGTTCTCGTGGCGTACGGGCAGTACTTC
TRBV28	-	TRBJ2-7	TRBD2	CASSLRLAGGKDEQYF	TGTGCCAGCAGTTTAAGGCTAGCGGGAGGAAAGGACGAGCAGTACTTC
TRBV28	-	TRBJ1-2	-	CASSFVAANYGYTF	TGTGCCAGCAGTTTCGTTGCAGCTAACTATGGCTACACCTTC
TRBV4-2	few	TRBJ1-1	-	CASSLNTGNTEAFF	TGTGCCAGCAGCCTGAACACAGGGAACACTGAAGCTTTCTTT
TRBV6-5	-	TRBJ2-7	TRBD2	CATGELAGPRIF	TGTGCCACCGGCGAGCTAGCGGGGCCTCGCATCTTC
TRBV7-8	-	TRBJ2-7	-	CASNLEKGSGYEQYF	TGTGCCAGCAACTTAGAGAAGGGTTCCGGGTACGAGCAGTACTTC
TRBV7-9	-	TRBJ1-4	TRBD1	CASSPLDRANEKLFF	TGTGCCAGCAGCCCACTGGACAGGGCTAATGAAAAACTGTTTTTT
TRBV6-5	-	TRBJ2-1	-	CVSRPARGRYNEQFF	TGTGTCAGCAGACCAGCCCGGGGCCGATACAATGAGCAGTTCTTC
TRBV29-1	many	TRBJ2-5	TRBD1	CSGTGETQYF	TGCAGCGGGACAGGGGAGACCCAGTACTTC
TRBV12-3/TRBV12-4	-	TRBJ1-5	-	CASSFGPPQHF	TGTGCCAGCAGTTTCGGACCTCCCCAGCATTTT